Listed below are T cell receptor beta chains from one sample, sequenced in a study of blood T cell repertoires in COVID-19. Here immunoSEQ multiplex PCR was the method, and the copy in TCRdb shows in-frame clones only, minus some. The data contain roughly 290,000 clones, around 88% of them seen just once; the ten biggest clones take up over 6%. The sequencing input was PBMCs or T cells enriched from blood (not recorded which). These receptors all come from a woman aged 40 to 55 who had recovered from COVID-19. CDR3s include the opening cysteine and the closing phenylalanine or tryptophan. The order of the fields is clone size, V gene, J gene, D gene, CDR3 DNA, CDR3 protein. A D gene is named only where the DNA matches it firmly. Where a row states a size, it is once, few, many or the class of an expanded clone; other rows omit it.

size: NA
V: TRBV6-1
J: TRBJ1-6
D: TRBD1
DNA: TGTGCCAGCAGTGCCCGGACAGGTTCGTCCAATTCACCCCTCCACTTT
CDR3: CASSARTGSSNSPLHF

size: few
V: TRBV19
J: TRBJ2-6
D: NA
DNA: TGTGCCAGTAGCTATAGCTCTGGGGCCAACGTCCTGACTTTC
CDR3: CASSYSSGANVLTF

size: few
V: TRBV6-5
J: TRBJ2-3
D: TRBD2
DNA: TGTGCCAGCAGGAGACTAGCGAGGGGGGATACGCAGTATTTT
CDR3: CASRRLARGDTQYF

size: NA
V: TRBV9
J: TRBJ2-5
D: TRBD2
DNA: TGTGCCAGCAGCGTAGGTTCGGGAGCGGGGGAGACCCAGTACTTC
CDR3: CASSVGSGAGETQYF

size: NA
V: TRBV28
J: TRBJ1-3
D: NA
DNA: TGTGCCAGCGGACAGTACTCTGGAAACACCATATATTTT
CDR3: CASGQYSGNTIYF

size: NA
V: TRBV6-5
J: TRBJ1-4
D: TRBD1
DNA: TGTGCCACTCAGGGGGCGATGAATGAAAAACTGTTTTTT
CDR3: CATQGAMNEKLFF

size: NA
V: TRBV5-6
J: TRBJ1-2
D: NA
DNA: TGTGCCAGCAGCTTTGGGGCGAACTATGGCTACACCTTC
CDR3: CASSFGANYGYTF

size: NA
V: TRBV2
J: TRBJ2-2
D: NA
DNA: TGTGCCAGCAGTGTTTATGCAGGGCCATACACCGGGGAGCTGTTTTTT
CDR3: CASSVYAGPYTGELFF

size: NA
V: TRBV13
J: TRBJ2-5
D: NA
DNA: TGTGCCAGCAGCTTGGCAGGGGCAGGAGAGACCCAGTACTTC
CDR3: CASSLAGAGETQYF

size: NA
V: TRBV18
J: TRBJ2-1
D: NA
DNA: TGTGCCAGCTCACCACCGAGTTTGTACAATGAGCAGTTCTTC
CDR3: CASSPPSLYNEQFF

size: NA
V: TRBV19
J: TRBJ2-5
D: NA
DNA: TGTGCCAGTAGTATCAACCAGCAAGAGACCCAGTACTTC
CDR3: CASSINQQETQYF

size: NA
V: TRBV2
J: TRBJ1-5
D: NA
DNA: TGTGCCAGTCGAGACAGTCTTAGCAATCAGCCCCAGCATTTT
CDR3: CASRDSLSNQPQHF

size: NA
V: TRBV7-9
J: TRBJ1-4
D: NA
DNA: TGTGCCAGCAGCTTAGGGGGGCTGATTAATGAAAAACTGTTTTTT
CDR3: CASSLGGLINEKLFF

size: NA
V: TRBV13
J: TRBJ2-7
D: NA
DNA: TGTGCCAGCAGCTTAGGACTCTCGAGCTCCTACGAGCAGTACTTC
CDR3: CASSLGLSSSYEQYF

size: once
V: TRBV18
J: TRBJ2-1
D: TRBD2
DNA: TGTGCCAGCTCACCACCGGGACTAGCGGGAGTTGAGCAGTTCTTC
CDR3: CASSPPGLAGVEQFF

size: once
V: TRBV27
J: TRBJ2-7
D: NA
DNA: TGTGCCAGCAGCCGTGGACTTACCTACGAGCAGTACTTC
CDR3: CASSRGLTYEQYF

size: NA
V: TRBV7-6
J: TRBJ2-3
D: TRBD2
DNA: TGTGCCAGCAGCAACGGATACGATAGCGGGGGGAAAGATACGCAGTATTTT
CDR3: CASSNGYDSGGKDTQYF

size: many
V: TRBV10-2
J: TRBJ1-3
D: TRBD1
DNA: TGCGCCACCAGGGACAGGGGGCCTGGAAACACCATATATTTT
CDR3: CATRDRGPGNTIYF

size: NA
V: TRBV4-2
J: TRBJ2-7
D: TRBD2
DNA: TGTGCCAGCAGCCAGGGTGGACTAGCGGGAGGCGAGCAGTACTTC
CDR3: CASSQGGLAGGEQYF

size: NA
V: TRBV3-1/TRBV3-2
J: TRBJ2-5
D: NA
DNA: TGTGCCAGCAGCCAAAACAGCCAAGAGACCCAGTACTTC
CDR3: CASSQNSQETQYF

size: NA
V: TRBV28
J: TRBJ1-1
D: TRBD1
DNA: TGTGCCAGCATTACACAGGGGGCAGAAGGGACTGAAGCTTTCTTT
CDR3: CASITQGAEGTEAFF

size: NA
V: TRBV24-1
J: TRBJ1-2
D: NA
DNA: TGTGCCACCAGTGACCACAGCATTAGCTATGGCTACACCTTC
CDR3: CATSDHSISYGYTF

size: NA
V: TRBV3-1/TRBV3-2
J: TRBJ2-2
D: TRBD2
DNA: TGTGCCAGCAGCCAAGTGGGGGGAGGGCAAACCGGGGAGCTGTTTTTT
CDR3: CASSQVGGGQTGELFF

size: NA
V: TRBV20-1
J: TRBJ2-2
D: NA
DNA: TGCAGTGCTAGTGGGACTCCTAACACCGGGGAGCTGTTTTTT
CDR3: CSASGTPNTGELFF

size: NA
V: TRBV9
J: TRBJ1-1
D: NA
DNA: TGTGCCAGCAGCCAAGGGGGGGTTCTGAACACTGAAGCTTTCTTT
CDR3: CASSQGGVLNTEAFF

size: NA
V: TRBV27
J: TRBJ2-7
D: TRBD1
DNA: TGTGCCAGCAGTGAACAGGGGGCCATGATCTACGAGCAGTACTTC
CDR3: CASSEQGAMIYEQYF

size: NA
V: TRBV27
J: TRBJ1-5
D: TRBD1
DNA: TGTGCCAGCAGTCCAATGACAGGGAGGAACAATCAGCCCCAGCATTTT
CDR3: CASSPMTGRNNQPQHF

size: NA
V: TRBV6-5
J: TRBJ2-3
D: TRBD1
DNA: TGTGCCAGCAGAGACAGGGCAAACACAGATACGCAGTATTTT
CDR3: CASRDRANTDTQYF

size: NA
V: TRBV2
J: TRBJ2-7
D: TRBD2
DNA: TGTGCCAGCAGTGCGAACGGATGGGAGGGGTACTTC
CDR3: CASSANGWEGYF

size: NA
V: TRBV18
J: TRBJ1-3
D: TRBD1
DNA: TGTGCCAGCTCATCGGACAGGAGTTATGCAAACACCATATATTTT
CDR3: CASSSDRSYANTIYF

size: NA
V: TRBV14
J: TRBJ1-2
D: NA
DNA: TGTGCCAGCAGCCAAATTGGGAGACCCTATGGCTACACCTTC
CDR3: CASSQIGRPYGYTF

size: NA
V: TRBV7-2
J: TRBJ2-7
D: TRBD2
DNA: TGTGCCAGCAGCTTTACTAGCGGGGGCCACTACGAGCAGTACTTC
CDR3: CASSFTSGGHYEQYF

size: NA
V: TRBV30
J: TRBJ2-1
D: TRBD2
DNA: TGTGCCTGGAGTGCAACTAGCGGCCCTAACAATGAGCAGTTCTTC
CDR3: CAWSATSGPNNEQFF

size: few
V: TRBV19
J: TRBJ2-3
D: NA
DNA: TGTGCCAGTAGGCAGCAGGCTGTTTCAGATACGCAGTATTTT
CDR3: CASRQQAVSDTQYF

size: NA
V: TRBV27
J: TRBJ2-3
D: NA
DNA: TGTGCCAGCAGTTTATTCGGTGGACAGAATCCAGATACGCAGTATTTT
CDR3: CASSLFGGQNPDTQYF

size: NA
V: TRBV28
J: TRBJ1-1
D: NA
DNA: TGTGCCAGCGGAGACCTAGAAGCTTTCTTT
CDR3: CASGDLEAFF

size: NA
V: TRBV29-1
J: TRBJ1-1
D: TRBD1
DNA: TGCAGCGCCACCCCAGGGGGGCCGAACACTGAAGCTTTCTTT
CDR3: CSATPGGPNTEAFF

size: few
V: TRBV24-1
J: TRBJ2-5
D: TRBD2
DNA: TGTGCCACCAGCTCGAGCGGGGTCCAAGAGACCCAGTACTTC
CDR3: CATSSSGVQETQYF

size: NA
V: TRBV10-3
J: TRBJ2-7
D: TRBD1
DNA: TGTGCCATCAGTCCGGGACAGGGTTACGAGCAGTACTTC
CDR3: CAISPGQGYEQYF

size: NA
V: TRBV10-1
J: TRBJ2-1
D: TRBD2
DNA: TGCGCCAGCAGTTTGACTAGCGGGATCGGAGGGTTACAGTTCTTC
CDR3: CASSLTSGIGGLQFF

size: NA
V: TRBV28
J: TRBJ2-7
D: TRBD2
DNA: TGTGCCAGCAGGCGACCACTAGCGGGAGTATACGAGCAGTACTTC
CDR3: CASRRPLAGVYEQYF

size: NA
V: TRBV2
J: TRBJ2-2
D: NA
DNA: TGTGCCAGCAGTGTTCTACTAGGCGGGAACACCGGGGAGCTGTTTTTT
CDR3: CASSVLLGGNTGELFF

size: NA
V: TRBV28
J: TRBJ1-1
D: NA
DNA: TGTGCCAGCAGTTTAACAAATAGCCAAGCTTTCTTT
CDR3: CASSLTNSQAFF

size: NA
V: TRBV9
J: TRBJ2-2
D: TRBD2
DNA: TGTGCCAGCAGCGTAGCCGGGACTAAGGACACCGGGGAGCTGTTTTTT
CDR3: CASSVAGTKDTGELFF

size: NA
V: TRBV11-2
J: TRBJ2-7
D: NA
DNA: TGTGCCAGCAGCATCTCTAGCGCCCCCTCCTACGAGCAGTACTTC
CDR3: CASSISSAPSYEQYF

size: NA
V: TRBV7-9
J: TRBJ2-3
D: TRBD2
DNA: TGTGCCAGCAGCTATAGACTAGCCGACACAGATACGCAGTATTTT
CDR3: CASSYRLADTDTQYF

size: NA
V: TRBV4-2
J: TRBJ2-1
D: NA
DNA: TGTGCCAGCAGCCTCGGGGCGGGGACCAAGTGGGATGAGCAGTTCTTC
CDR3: CASSLGAGTKWDEQFF

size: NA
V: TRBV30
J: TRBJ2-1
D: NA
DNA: TGTGCCTGGAGTCCCCCCGGTCCGCCCCGGGATGAGCAGTTCTTC
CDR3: CAWSPPGPPRDEQFF

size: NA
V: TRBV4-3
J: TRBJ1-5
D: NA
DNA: TGCGCCAGCGCGGGGGCTCATGGCCAGCCCCAGCATTTT
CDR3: CASAGAHGQPQHF

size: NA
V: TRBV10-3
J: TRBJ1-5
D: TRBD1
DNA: TGTGCCATCAGTAGGGGACAGGGTGTAGGACAGCCCCAGCATTTT
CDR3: CAISRGQGVGQPQHF

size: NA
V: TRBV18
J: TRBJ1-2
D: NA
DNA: TGTGCCAGCTCACCACAAGACAGCCCCTATGGCTACACCTTC
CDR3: CASSPQDSPYGYTF

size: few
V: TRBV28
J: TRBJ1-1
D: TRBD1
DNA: TGTGCCAGCAGTTCCCGACAGGGGGCGAACACTGAAGCTTTCTTT
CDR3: CASSSRQGANTEAFF

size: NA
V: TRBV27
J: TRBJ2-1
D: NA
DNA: TGTGCCAGCAGTTTAGGCCCCAATGAGCAGTTCTTC
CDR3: CASSLGPNEQFF

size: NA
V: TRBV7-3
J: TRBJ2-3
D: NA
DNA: TGTGCCAGTGGAGCCTCCTCCACAGATACGCAGTATTTT
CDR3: CASGASSTDTQYF